This record looks at one T cell receptor beta chain sequence and its context. What it binds is unknown. This sample was taken from a study of cytomegalovirus exposure and HLA in healthy donors. Notes on the study in general: According to the study, roughly 160 TCR beta chains were cytomegalovirus-associated. Rarity held for most TCR sequences, but there were some public TCRs that occurred in many donors. In a later analysis, TCR beta V- and J-gene trimming showed a link to a missense DCLRE1C variant.

With 60 Vbeta and 13 Jbeta primers, the PCR was carried out. Repertoires were generated with immunoSEQ multiplex PCR, while TCRdb's copy carries only in-frame clones and drops some. Seen here are approximately 130,000 clones, 70% to 90% observed once, and the top ten hold over 1.5%. The CDR3 has 14 amino acids. V was pared by 6 bases and J by 8 bases, with 16 bases between. Germline V lookup: CDR1 KGHSH, CDR2 LQKENI. The specimen sequenced was PBMCs. The V call is TRBV18, the J call TRBJ1-4; D is uncertain. This TCR derives from a boy younger than 18 in good health and CMV-seronegative. The CDR3 nucleotides are TGTGCCAGCTCGACCGGGGAGTTGGAGGAAAAACTGTTTTTT. Translated: CASSTGELEEKLFF.